This TCR beta chain derives from a study of blood T cell repertoires in COVID-19. Study in general: Collection of acute and convalescent COVID-19 samples took place in the United States, Italy and Spain. T cells, B-cell-depleted T cells, or PBMCs provided the cDNA or gDNA that served as material.

The V end lost 3 bases, the J end lost 1 base, and 9 bases lay between the germline ends. Germline V gene lookup returns CDR1 SNHLY and CDR2 FYNNEI. The CDR3 is 14 residues long. In the source study's methods: Cell counts per sample came from amplifying reference gene primers. Some clones are missing from TCRdb's copy, which holds only in-frame ones; the method was immunoSEQ multiplex PCR. The V and J calls and the clone size are those of that table, but D and trimming were determined from the DNA. This table holds 200,000 to 250,000 clones, around 87% found once. What was sequenced was peripheral blood. The receptor was derived from a man in his sixties with acute or convalescent COVID-19. The V gene is TRBV2, the J gene TRBJ1-1; D unresolved. CDR3 loop: CASSDVRQNTEAFF. The DNA of the CDR3 is TGTGCCAGCAGTGATGTCAGACAGAACACTGAAGCTTTCTTT.